A single sample is the source of the 8 T cell receptor beta chains below, sequenced in a study of tumor-infiltrating lymphocytes in primary liver carcinoma. Synthesis of TCR beta cDNA was carried out from 450 to 500 ng total RNA with a constant-region primer. Three-round nested multiplex PCR performed with slightly modified ARM-PCR produced the TCR beta libraries. Forward primers for TRBV1-TRBV30 and a C-beta reverse primer served the first two PCR rounds, at 10 cycles each. One entry per CDR3 protein, called by TCRdb with MiXCR from the multiplex PCR reads. The data contain approximately 110,000 distinct CDR3 sequences, around 64% of them singletons. Without any cell sorting, 20-30 mg of bulk tissue yielded co-extracted RNA and DNA. The sample consisted of liver tumor tissue from sampling region 3. The subset is: tumor region T3, left-lateral pole. Every receptor here comes from a woman aged 55-69 years with primary liver carcinoma and hepatitis B virus infection.

Details on this clonotype: An end of the junction does not agree with germline; a read error may underlie this. The J gene is TRBJ1-5, the V gene TRBV6-4; 7 positions agree with TRBD1. The CDR3 loop spans 17 amino acids. Germline CDR1 MRHNA, CDR2 SNTAGT. The CDR3 bases are TGTGCCAGCAGCGGGACAGCCAAAAATCCCCCCAATCATCCCCAGCATTTT. Amino acids: CASSGTAKNPPNHPQHF.

About this clonotype itself: Relative to the germline gene, one junction end is altered; a read error may explain this. This chain joins TRBV6-1 and TRBJ1-4, with D unresolved. Germline lookup yields CDR1 MNHNS and CDR2 SASEGT. The CDR3 runs to 15 residues. The CDR3 region has the DNA TGTGCCATCAGTGAAGTTAGGCTTGGTAATGAAAAACTGTTTTTT. This translates into CAISEVRLGNEKLFF.

This clonotype was picked up a small number of times. The V and J genes are TRBV28 and TRBJ2-7; 9 bases map to TRBD1. Looked up from germline, CDR1 is MDHEN and CDR2 is SYDVKM. The CDR3 has 15 residues. The trim removed 1 base at V and 4 bases at J, leaving 5 bases unmatched. The DNA of the CDR3 is TGTGCCAGCAGTTTATATGGGACAGGGAGGTACGAGCAGTACTTC. Its protein is CASSLYGTGRYEQYF.

About this clonotype: A much larger clone sits a single nucleotide away, making a read error possible. The chain couples TRBV29-1 to TRBJ1-2; 8 bases align to TRBD1. Germline CDR1 reads SQVTM; CDR2 reads ANQGSEA. The CDR3 is 13 residues long. The CDR3 region is CSVWTGIPYGYIF. In DNA form, the CDR3 reads TGCAGCGTTTGGACAGGGATCCCCTATGGCTACATCTTC.

This clonotype was picked up one time. One base away lies a much larger clone, so this may be a sequencing read error. This CDR3 reads CTSSDGRSYGYTF. The DNA for the CDR3 is TGCACCAGCAGTGATGGACGGTCCTATGGCTACACCTTC. The gene calls are TRBV10-2 and TRBJ1-2; D uncertain. The CDR3 has 13 residues. The germline V gene has CDR1 WSHSY and CDR2 SAAADI.

Details on this clonotype: A read error may produce the germline difference seen at one junction end. The chain recombines TRBV6-5 with TRBJ2-3; TRBD2 is a possible D gene (6 bases). The CDR3 has 18 amino acids. Looked up from germline, CDR1 is MNHEY and CDR2 is SVGAGI. In DNA form, the CDR3 reads TGTGCCGGCAGTTCCTCTCGTGCGGGATGCCTCGGCTCAGATACGCAGTATTTT. Translated, it gives CAGSSSRAGCLGSDTQYF.

Turning to this clonotype: Possible read error: a much larger clone is one base away. The chain links TRBV30 to TRBJ1-2; 7 bases are a match to TRBD1. CDR3 length equals 12 residues. J was trimmed by 9 bases and V by 5 bases; bases with no gene match: 9. The germline gives CDR1 GTSNPN, CDR2 SVGIG (reference sequence). The CDR3 spells CAWVGTVHSYTF. CDR3 in DNA: TGTGCCTGGGTGGGGACAGTCCATAGCTACACCTTC. Full variable domain (remainder filled in from reference TRBV30 and TRBJ1-2): SQTIHQWPATLVQPVGSPLSLECTVEGTSNPNLYWYRQAAGRGLQLLFYSVGIGQISSEVPQNLSASRPQDRQFILSSKKLLLSDSGFYLCAWVGTVHSYTFGSGTRLTVV.

There are many counts of this clonotype. The chain recombines TRBV12-3 or TRBV12-4 with TRBJ1-5, with TRBD1 identical over 9 bases. This CDR3 spans 15 amino acids. Unmatched junction bases numbered 6, after V lost 3 bases and J lost 6 bases. Here the CDR3 DNA reads TGTGCCAGCAGTTTCGGGACAGGGTATGTTCAGCCCCAGCATTTT. As protein: CASSFGTGYVQPQHF.